This TCR beta chain was documented in a study of T-cell reconstitution after alpha-beta-depleted transplantation in children. The CDR3 contains 14 residues. V lost 2 bases, J lost 0 bases, and 8 bases lay in between. CDR1 and CDR2 (germline): SGHNT, YYREEE (reference sequence). This sample's TCRbeta library carried unique molecular identifier barcodes. Using its own MiXCR run on the PCR reads, TCRdb lists one record per CDR3 protein. The table includes approximately 510,000 distinct CDR3 sequences, around 18% detected once. This TCR was recovered from a human donor who donated a stem cell graft to a child with acute lymphoblastic leukemia. Sequences were derived from PBMCs from the stem cell graft donor, sampled from the stem cell graft. The chain employs TRBV5-4 and TRBJ1-1, with D hard to call. CDR3 in DNA: TGTGCCAGCAGCTTAGAGTTGTTGAACACTGAAGCTTTCTTT. Its protein is CASSLELLNTEAFF.